This TCR beta chain was sequenced during a study of cytomegalovirus exposure and HLA in healthy donors. Note on this clone: The antigen is not known.

This CDR3 region has 12 residues. The V end lost 4 bases, the J end lost 7 bases, and 8 bases lay between the germline ends. Per germline, CDR1 SGHRS and CDR2 YFSETQ. Study-level results: The study flagged roughly 160 TCR beta chains as cytomegalovirus-associated.

The PCR was carried out with 60 Vbeta primers and 13 Jbeta primers. Repertoires were generated with immunoSEQ multiplex PCR, while TCRdb's copy carries only in-frame clones and drops some. The sample has around 110,000 clones; 50% to 80% are singletons. This receptor was identified in a middle-aged woman in good health and CMV-seropositive. The gene calls are TRBV5-1 and TRBJ2-2; D gene unclear. The sample taken for sequencing was PBMCs. CDR3 sequence: CASSPSLGELFF. In DNA form, the CDR3 reads TGCGCCAGCAGCCCGAGTCTCGGGGAGCTGTTTTTT.